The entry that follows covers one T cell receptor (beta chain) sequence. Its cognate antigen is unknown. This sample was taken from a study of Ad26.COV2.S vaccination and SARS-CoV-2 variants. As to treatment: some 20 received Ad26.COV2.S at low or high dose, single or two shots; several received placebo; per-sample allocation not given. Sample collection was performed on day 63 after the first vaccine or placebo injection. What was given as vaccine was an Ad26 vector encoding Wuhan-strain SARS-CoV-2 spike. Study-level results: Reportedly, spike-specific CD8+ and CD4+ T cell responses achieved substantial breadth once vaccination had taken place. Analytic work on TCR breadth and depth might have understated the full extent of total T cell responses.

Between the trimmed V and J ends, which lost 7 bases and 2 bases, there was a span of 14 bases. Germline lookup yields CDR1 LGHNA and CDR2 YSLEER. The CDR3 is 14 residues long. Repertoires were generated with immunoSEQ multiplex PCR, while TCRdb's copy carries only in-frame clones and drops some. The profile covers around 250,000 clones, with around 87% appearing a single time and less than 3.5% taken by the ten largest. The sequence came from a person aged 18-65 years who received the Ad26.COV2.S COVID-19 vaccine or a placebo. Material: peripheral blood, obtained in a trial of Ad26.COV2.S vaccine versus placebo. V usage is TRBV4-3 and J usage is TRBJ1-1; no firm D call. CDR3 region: CASTAERINTEAFF. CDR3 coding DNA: TGCGCCAGCACCGCAGAGAGGATTAACACTGAAGCTTTCTTT.